These T cell receptor beta chains were read from a single sample in a study of Tregs in tolerant kidney transplant recipients. No antigen is known for these receptors. This table comes from immunoSEQ multiplex PCR, and its TCRdb copy is limited to in-frame clones, with some not included. In the table there are over 15,000 clones, 45% to 55% of which are singletons. Sample: CD4+ T cells from blood cultured with allogeneic cells, taken before the transplant. The source is a human patient who received a combined kidney and bone marrow transplant. Both conserved end residues are trimmed from each CDR3.

V gene	J gene	CDR3 protein
TRBV9	TRBJ1-2	ASSVDRANYGYT
TRBV6-6	TRBJ1-1	ASSYSEGNTEAF
TRBV18	TRBJ2-6	ASSPLRTSGRTGANVLT
TRBV7-9	TRBJ1-3	ASSLGAGSSGNTIY
TRBV27	TRBJ2-7	ASSPSGQTYEQY
TRBV10-3	TRBJ2-7	AITSRFGYEQY
TRBV30	TRBJ1-5	AWSTGQGNQPQH
TRBV19	TRBJ2-7	ASTGRGTGGSYEQY
TRBV5-1	TRBJ2-3	ASSPAGYTDTQY
TRBV7-9	TRBJ2-3	ASSSSETQY
TRBV10-3	TRBJ2-2	AIRRDTNTGELF
TRBV19	TRBJ1-5	ASSMGQGFNQPQH
TRBV7-7	TRBJ2-3	ASSQGLAGDTQY
TRBV5-1	TRBJ1-2	ASSVSTGTGTYGYT
TRBV5-1	TRBJ2-5	ASSPDRAMLETQY
TRBV11-3	TRBJ1-6	ASSFVGRPWSPLH
TRBV6-5	TRBJ2-2	ASSYSGGTRELF
TRBV5-6	TRBJ2-7	ASSRIWGGIPYEQY
TRBV11-3	TRBJ1-5	ASSSPGSGQPQH
TRBV7-9	TRBJ2-3	ASSLVVAVSTDTQY
TRBV7-6	TRBJ2-7	ASSLGIHNEQY
TRBV11-3	TRBJ1-4	ARGEGRREKLF
TRBV9	TRBJ1-2	ASSEGTGGGFYGYT
TRBV5-1	TRBJ2-7	ASSSGPLGASYEQY
TRBV7-3	TRBJ1-5	ASSLGGGQQPQH
TRBV4-3	TRBJ1-2	ASSQALPTGTTNYGYT
TRBV7-2	TRBJ1-5	ASSFHGTAGQPQH
TRBV6-5	TRBJ1-2	ASSHYRGNYGYT